Each of the 3 T cell receptor beta chains below was sequenced from the same sample in a study of control samples from healthy donors and cancer patients. TCRdb's copy holds only in-frame clones and misses some; the assay was immunoSEQ multiplex PCR. The profile shows approximately 100,000 clones, 80% to 95% of them singletons. Material: blood. Receptor source: a human donor in good health. The donor label of this sample is uncertain.

This clone was observed a few times. This chain links TRBV2 with TRBJ1-1; maybe TRBD1 (6 bases). CDR3 length: 14 residues. Trimming left V 6 bases short and J 6 bases short, with 17 bases between. Germline V gene data show CDR1 as SNHLY and CDR2 as FYNNEI. For the CDR3, the DNA is TGTGCCAGCAGGAATCTCAGGGGTTTGGCTGAAGCTTTCTTT. It codes for CASRNLRGLAEAFF.

The J gene is TRBJ1-5, the V gene TRBV7-3; possible D gene TRBD1, 5 bases. This CDR3 spans 13 amino acids. The germline V gene has CDR1 SGHTA and CDR2 FQGTGA. The V end lost 5 bases, the J end lost 3 bases, and 8 bases lay between the germline ends. CDR3 nucleotides: TGTGCCAGCAGCCGAGGGGCCAATCAGCCCCAGCATTTT. Protein sequence: CASSRGANQPQHF.

J is TRBJ2-7 and V is TRBV15, with 8 bases identical to TRBD2. CDR3 length: 15 residues. V shed 4 bases, J shed 2 bases, and the junction held 7 bases outside the gene matches. Germline assignment: CDR1 LNHNV and CDR2 YYDKDF (reference sequence). CDR3 coding DNA: TGTGCCACCAGCAAAGCACCGGGACTAGCCTACGAGCAGTACTTC. As protein: CATSKAPGLAYEQYF. The complete variable domain, with remaining parts taken from reference TRBV15 and TRBJ2-7, reads DAMVIQNPRYQVTQFGKPVTLSCSQTLNHNVMYWYQQKSSQAPKLLFHYYDKDFNNEADTPDNFQSRRPNTSFCFLDIRSPGLGDTAMYLCATSKAPGLAYEQYFGPGTRLTVT.